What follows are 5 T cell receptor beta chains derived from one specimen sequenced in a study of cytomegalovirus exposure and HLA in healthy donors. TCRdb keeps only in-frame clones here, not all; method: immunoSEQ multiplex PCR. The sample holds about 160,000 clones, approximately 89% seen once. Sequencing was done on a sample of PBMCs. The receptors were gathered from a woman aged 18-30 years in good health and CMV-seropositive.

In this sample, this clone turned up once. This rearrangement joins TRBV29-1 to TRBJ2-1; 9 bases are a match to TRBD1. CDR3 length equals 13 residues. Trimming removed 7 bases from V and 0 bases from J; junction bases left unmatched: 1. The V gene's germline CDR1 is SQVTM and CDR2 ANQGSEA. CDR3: CSGGQGSYNEQFF. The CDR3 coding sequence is TGCAGCGGGGGACAGGGCTCCTACAATGAGCAGTTCTTC.

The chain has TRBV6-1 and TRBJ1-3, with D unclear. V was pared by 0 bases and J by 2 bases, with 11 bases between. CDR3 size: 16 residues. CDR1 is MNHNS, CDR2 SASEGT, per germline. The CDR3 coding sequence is TGTGCCAGCAGTGAAGCTAGCTCCACCACTGGAAACACCATATATTTT. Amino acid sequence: CASSEASSTTGNTIYF.

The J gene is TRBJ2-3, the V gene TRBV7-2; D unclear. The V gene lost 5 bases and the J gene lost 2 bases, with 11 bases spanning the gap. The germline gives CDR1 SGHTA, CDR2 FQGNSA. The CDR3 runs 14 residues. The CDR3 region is CASSISKYTDTQYF. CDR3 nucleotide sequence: TGTGCCAGCAGCATTAGCAAGTACACAGATACGCAGTATTTT.

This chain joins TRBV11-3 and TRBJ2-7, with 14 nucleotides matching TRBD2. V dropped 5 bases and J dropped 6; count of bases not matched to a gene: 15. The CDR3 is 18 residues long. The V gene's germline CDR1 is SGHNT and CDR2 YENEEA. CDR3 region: CASSRRSPGLAGDFEQYF. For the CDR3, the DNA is TGTGCCAGCAGCAGGAGATCACCGGGACTAGCGGGAGATTTCGAGCAGTACTTC. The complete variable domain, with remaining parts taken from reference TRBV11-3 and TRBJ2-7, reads EAGVVQSPRYKIIEKKQPVAFWCNPISGHNTLYWYLQNLGQGPELLIRYENEEAVDDSQLPKDRFSAERLKGVDSTLKIQPAELGDSAVYLCASSRRSPGLAGDFEQYFGPGTRLTVT.

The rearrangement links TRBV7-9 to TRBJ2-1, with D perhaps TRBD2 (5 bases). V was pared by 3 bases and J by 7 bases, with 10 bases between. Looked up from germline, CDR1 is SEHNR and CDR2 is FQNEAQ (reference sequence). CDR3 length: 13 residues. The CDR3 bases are TGTGCCAGCAGCTTTTCATCGGGGAATGAGCAGTTCTTC. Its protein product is CASSFSSGNEQFF. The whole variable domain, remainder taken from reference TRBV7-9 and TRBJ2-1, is DTGVSQNPRHKITKRGQNVTFRCDPISEHNRLYWYRQTLGQGPEFLTYFQNEAQLEKSRLLSDRFSAERPKGSFSTLEIQRTEQGDSAMYLCASSFSSGNEQFFGPGTRLTVL.